Listed below are T cell receptor beta chains from one sample, sequenced in a study of cytomegalovirus exposure and HLA in healthy donors. Clones were read by immunoSEQ multiplex PCR, and TCRdb kept only the in-frame ones, dropping some. This sample's table has around 140,000 clones. Sample: PBMCs. Every receptor here comes from a woman in her fifties or sixties in good health and CMV-seronegative. Each CDR3 is given with its conserved first and last residue. Each record gives: J gene, V gene, CDR3 protein.

TRBJ2-7 | TRBV28 | CASSLGPLNEQYF
TRBJ2-5 | TRBV7-3 | CASSPRGLAGGKQETQYF
TRBJ1-2 | TRBV30 | CAWWHLPPLRYGYTF
TRBJ1-1 | TRBV7-3 | CASSLMPQGMNTEAFF
TRBJ2-5 | TRBV5-1 | CASTGGGQETQYF
TRBJ1-2 | TRBV10-3 | CAIGEGGYTF
TRBJ2-1 | TRBV4-3 | CASSQDNGVAGGRYNEQFF
TRBJ2-5 | TRBV28 | CASSWGGKETQYF
TRBJ2-2 | TRBV9 | CASSFPKGQPDTNTGELFF
TRBJ2-7 | TRBV7-2 | CASSLLAGGIYEQYF
TRBJ1-4 | TRBV19 | CASSLSSASEHEKLFF